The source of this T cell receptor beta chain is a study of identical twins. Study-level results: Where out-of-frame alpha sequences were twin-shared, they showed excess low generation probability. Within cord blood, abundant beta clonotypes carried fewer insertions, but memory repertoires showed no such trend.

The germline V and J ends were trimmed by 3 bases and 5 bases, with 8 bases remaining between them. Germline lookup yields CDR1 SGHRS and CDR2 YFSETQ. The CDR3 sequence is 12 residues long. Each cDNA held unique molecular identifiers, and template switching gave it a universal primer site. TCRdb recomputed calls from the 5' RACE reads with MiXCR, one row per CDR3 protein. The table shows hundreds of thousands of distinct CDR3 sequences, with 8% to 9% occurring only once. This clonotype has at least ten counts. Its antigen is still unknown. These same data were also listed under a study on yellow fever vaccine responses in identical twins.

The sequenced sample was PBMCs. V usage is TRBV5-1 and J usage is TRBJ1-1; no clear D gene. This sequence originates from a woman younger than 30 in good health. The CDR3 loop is CASSSSGTEAFF. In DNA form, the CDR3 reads TGCGCCAGCAGCTCCTCTGGGACTGAAGCTTTCTTT.